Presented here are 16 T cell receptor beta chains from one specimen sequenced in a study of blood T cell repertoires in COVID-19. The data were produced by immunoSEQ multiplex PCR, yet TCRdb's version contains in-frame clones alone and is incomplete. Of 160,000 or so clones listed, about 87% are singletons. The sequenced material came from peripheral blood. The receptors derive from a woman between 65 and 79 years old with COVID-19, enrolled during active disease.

The CDR3, as DNA: TGTGCCAGCAGCCAAGATCGAGGCCCCCAGTACTTC. It translates to CASSQDRGPQYF. This chain joins TRBV3-1 (or the pseudogene TRBV3-2) and TRBJ2-5; D is unresolved. This CDR3 is 12 amino acids long. Germline loops: CDR1 LGHDT, CDR2 YNNKEL (reference sequence). Deletions cut 0 bases from V and 9 bases from J, with 8 bases between.

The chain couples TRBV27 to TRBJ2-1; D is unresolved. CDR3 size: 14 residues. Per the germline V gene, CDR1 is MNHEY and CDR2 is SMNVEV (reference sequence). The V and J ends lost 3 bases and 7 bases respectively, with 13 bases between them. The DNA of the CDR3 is TGTGCCAGCAGTTTTAGGAGTACTGGGAATGAGCAGTTCTTC. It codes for CASSFRSTGNEQFF.

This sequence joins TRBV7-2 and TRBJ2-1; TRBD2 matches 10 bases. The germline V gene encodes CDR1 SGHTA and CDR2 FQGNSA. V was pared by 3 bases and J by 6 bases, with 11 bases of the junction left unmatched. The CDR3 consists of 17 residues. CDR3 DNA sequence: TGTGCCAGCAGCTTCCCGGAGCGGGGGGGATCAATCAATGAGCAGTTCTTC. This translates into CASSFPERGGSINEQFF. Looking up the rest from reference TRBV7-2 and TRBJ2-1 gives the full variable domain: GAGVSQSPSNKVTEKGKDVELRCDPISGHTALYWYRQSLGQGLEFLIYFQGNSAPDKSGLPSDRFSAERTGGSVSTLTIQRTQQEDSAVYLCASSFPERGGSINEQFFGPGTRLTVL.

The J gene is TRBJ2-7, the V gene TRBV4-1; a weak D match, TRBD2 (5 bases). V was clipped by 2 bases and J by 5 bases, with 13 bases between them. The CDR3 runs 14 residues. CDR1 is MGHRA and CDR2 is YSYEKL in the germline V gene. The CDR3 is CASSQPLRTHEQYF. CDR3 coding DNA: TGCGCCAGCAGCCAACCTCTCAGGACTCACGAGCAGTACTTC.

CDR3: CASTDRGRGEQYF. The CDR3 nucleotides read TGTGCCAGCACGGACAGGGGGAGGGGCGAGCAGTACTTC. The chain links TRBV28 to TRBJ2-7; 10 bases line up with TRBD1. The V segment lost 7 bases and the J segment 6 bases; nucleotides outside the gene matches: 6. Germline-derived CDR1 and CDR2 are MDHEN and SYDVKM. The CDR3 totals 13 residues.

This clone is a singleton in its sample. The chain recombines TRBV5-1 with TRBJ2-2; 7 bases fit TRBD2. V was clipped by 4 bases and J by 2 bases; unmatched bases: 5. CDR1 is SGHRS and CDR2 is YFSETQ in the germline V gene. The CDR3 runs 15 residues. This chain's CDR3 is CASSLGLVNTGELFF. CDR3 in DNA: TGCGCCAGCAGCCTCGGACTAGTCAACACCGGGGAGCTGTTTTTT.

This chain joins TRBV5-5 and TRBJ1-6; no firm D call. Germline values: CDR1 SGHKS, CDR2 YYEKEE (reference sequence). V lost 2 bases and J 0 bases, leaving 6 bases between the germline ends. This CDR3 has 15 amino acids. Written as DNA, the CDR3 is TGTGCCAGCAGCTTTCGGGTCTCCTATAATTCACCCCTCCACTTT. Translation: CASSFRVSYNSPLHF.

Written as DNA, the CDR3 is TGTGCCAGTAAGACAGGGGGCACCTATAATTCACCCCTCCACTTT. This codes for CASKTGGTYNSPLHF. The genes are TRBV19 and TRBJ1-6, with 10 bases aligning to TRBD1. V lost 7 bases, J lost 2 bases, and 2 bases stayed unmatched. The CDR3 totals 15 residues. CDR1 LNHDA and CDR2 SQIVND come from the germline V gene (reference sequence).

CDR3 loop: CAYGGGSYEQYF. CDR3 DNA: TGTGCCTACGGGGGGGGCTCCTACGAGCAGTACTTC. This chain links TRBV30 with TRBJ2-7, with 8 bases matching TRBD2. In germline, CDR1 is GTSNPN, CDR2 SVGIG (reference sequence). The V gene end was trimmed by 7 bases and the J gene end by 0 bases; junction bases not matched to a gene: 2. The CDR3 is made up of 12 amino acids.

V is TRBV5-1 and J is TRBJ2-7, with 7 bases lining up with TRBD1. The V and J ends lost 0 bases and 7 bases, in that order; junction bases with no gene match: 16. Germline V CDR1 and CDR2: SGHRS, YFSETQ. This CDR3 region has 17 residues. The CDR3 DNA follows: TGCGCCAGCAGCTTGGGGACAGGAGGCCCTCGGGGCTGGGAGCAGTACTTC. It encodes CASSLGTGGPRGWEQYF.

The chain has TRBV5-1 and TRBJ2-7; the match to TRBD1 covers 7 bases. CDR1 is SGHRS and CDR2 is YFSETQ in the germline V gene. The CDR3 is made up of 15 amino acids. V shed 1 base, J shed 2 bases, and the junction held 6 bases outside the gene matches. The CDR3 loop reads CASSLIWTGTYEQYF. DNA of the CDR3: TGCGCCAGCAGCTTGATTTGGACAGGCACCTACGAGCAGTACTTC.

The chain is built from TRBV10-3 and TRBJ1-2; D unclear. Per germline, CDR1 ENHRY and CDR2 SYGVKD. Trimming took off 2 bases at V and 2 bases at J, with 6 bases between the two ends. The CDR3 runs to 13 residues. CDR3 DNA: TGTGCCATCAGTGAGGCGGAAAACTATGGCTACACCTTC. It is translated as CAISEAENYGYTF.

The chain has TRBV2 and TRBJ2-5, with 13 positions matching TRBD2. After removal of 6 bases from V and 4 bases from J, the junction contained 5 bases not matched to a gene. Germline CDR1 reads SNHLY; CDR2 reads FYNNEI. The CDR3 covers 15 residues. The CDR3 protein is CASRPTSGRSETQYF. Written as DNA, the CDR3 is TGTGCCAGCAGACCGACTAGCGGGAGGTCAGAGACCCAGTACTTC. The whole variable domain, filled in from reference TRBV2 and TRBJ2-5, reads EPEVTQTPSHQVTQMGQEVILRCVPISNHLYFYWYRQILGQKVEFLVSFYNNEISEKSEIFDDQFSVERPDGSNFTLKIRSTKLEDSAMYFCASRPTSGRSETQYFGPGTRLLVL.

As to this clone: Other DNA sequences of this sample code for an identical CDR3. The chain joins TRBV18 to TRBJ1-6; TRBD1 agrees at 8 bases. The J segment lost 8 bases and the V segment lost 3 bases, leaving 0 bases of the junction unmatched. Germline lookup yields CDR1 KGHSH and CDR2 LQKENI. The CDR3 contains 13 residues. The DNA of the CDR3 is TGTGCCAGCTCACCGACAGGGGATTCACCCCTCCACTTT. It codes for CASSPTGDSPLHF.

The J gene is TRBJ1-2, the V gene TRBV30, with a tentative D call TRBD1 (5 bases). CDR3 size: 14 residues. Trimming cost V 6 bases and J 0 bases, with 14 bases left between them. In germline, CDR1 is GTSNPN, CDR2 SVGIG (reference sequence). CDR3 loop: CACSRETTNYGYTF. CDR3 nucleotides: TGTGCCTGCTCCAGGGAAACCACTAACTATGGCTACACCTTC.

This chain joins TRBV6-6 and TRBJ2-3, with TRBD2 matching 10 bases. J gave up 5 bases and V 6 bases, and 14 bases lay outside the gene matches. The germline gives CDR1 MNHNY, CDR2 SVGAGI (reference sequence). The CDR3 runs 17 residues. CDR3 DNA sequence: TGTGCCAGCAGCCGAGCTAAAGCGGGGGGGCACTTAGATACGCAGTATTTT. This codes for CASSRAKAGGHLDTQYF.